The rows below give T cell receptor beta chains drawn from one sample of a study of regulatory T cells. Sequencing was performed with immunoSEQ multiplex PCR; in TCRdb, only in-frame clones are kept and a portion is missing. This repertoire shows about 35,000 clones, 75% to 90% found once; its top ten account for roughly 2.2%. Sequencing used conventional CD4+ T cells sorted from blood. These receptor sequences come from a person under 30 with CD3G deficiency. The CDR3 runs from the conserved cysteine through the conserved F or W. The D gene is left open where the match is weak. Clone size, where shown, is once, few, many, or a class for clones that have expanded.

V gene,J gene,D gene,CDR3 length,clone size,CDR3 protein,CDR3 DNA
TRBV20-1,TRBJ1-2,NA,11,NA,CSALSDVGYTF,TGCAGTGCCCTGTCGGATGTTGGCTACACCTTC
TRBV5-1,TRBJ2-5,TRBD1,14,NA,CASSSGRRGETQYF,TGCGCCAGCAGCTCGGGCCGCAGGGGGGAGACCCAGTACTTC
TRBV28,TRBJ2-7,TRBD1,16,NA,CASSPATDRGRYEQYF,TGTGCCAGCAGCCCAGCGACGGACAGGGGGAGATACGAGCAGTACTTC
TRBV28,TRBJ1-1,NA,13,NA,CASTRKGRLTAFF,TGTGCCAGCACCCGAAAGGGGAGATTAACAGCTTTCTTT
TRBV28,TRBJ2-1,NA,12,NA,CASSQEGYEQFF,TGTGCCAGCAGTCAGGAGGGCTATGAGCAGTTCTTC
TRBV10-3,TRBJ1-6,NA,14,NA,CASRARGLESPLHF,TGTGCCAGCCGGGCGAGGGGGTTGGAATCACCCCTCCACTTT
TRBV19,TRBJ1-5,TRBD1,15,few,CASSGPGGINQPQHF,TGTGCCAGTAGTGGGCCAGGGGGTATTAATCAGCCCCAGCATTTT
TRBV11-2,TRBJ2-7,NA,16,NA,CASSLATGPLSYEQYF,TGTGCCAGCAGCTTAGCAACAGGGCCCCTCTCCTACGAGCAGTACTTC
TRBV6-1,TRBJ1-6,TRBD1,16,NA,CASSEHGGGNNSPLHF,TGTGCCAGCAGTGAACATGGAGGGGGCAATAATTCACCCCTCCACTTT
TRBV28,TRBJ2-7,TRBD1,14,few,CASSSTGQGYEQYF,TGTGCCAGCAGTTCTACGGGACAGGGGTACGAGCAGTACTTC
TRBV19,TRBJ2-2,NA,15,NA,CASSIAGGNTGELFF,TGTGCCAGTAGTATCGCAGGAGGAAACACCGGGGAGCTGTTTTTT
TRBV6-1,TRBJ1-2,TRBD1,13,NA,CASSGYRGHGYTF,TGTGCCAGCAGTGGATACAGGGGTCATGGCTACACCTTC
TRBV7-9,TRBJ2-7,TRBD2,15,NA,CASSLGASGTYEQYF,TGTGCCAGCAGCTTAGGGGCTAGCGGGACCTACGAGCAGTACTTC
TRBV28,TRBJ2-7,NA,15,few,CASRHRRQGLGEQYF,TGTGCCAGCAGGCACCGTCGACAGGGACTTGGGGAGCAGTACTTC
TRBV6-1,TRBJ1-5,NA,15,NA,CASSENRGGNQPQHF,TGTGCCAGCAGTGAAAATCGCGGAGGGAATCAGCCCCAGCATTTT
TRBV5-1,TRBJ2-3,NA,15,NA,CASSLLSGITDTQYF,TGCGCCAGCAGCTTGTTAAGCGGAATCACAGATACGCAGTATTTT
TRBV19,TRBJ2-1,TRBD1,13,NA,CASSISGGNEQFF,TGTGCCAGTAGTATATCAGGGGGTAATGAGCAGTTCTTC
TRBV28,TRBJ2-7,TRBD1,15,once,CASSLGGTGSYEQYF,TGTGCCAGCAGTTTAGGAGGGACAGGTTCCTACGAGCAGTACTTC
TRBV6-1,TRBJ2-7,NA,15,NA,CASSASSRLTYEQYF,TGTGCCAGCAGTGCCTCAAGCAGACTAACCTACGAGCAGTACTTC
TRBV7-2,TRBJ2-3,NA,13,NA,CASSLGQTDTQYF,TGTGCCAGCAGCTTAGGCCAGACAGATACGCAGTATTTT
TRBV5-1,TRBJ2-1,TRBD2,16,NA,CASSWDPEAGVGEQFF,TGCGCCAGCAGCTGGGATCCAGAAGCGGGAGTCGGTGAGCAGTTCTTC